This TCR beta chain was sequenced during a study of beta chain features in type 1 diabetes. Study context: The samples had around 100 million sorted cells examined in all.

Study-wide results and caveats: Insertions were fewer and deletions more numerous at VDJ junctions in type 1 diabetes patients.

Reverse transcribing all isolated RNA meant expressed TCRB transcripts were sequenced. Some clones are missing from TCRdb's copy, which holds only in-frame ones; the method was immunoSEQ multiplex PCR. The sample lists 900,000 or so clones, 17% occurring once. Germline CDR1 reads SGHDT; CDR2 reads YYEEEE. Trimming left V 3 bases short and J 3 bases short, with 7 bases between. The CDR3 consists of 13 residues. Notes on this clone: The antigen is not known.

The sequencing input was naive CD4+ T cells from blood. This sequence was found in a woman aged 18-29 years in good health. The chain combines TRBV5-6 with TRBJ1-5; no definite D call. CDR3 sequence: CASSSNNNQPQHF. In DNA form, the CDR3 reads TGTGCCAGCAGCTCGAACAACAATCAGCCCCAGCATTTT.